The rows below give T cell receptor beta chains drawn from one sample of a study of blood T cell repertoires in COVID-19. The repertoire was sequenced with immunoSEQ multiplex PCR; TCRdb's copy has only in-frame clones and lacks some. The table includes around 290,000 clones, around nine tenths detected once. The sequenced sample consisted of PBMCs or T cells enriched from blood (not recorded which). These receptors all stem from a woman between 25 and 40 years old who had recovered from COVID-19. Both conserved end residues are part of each CDR3. Fields, in order: clone size, J gene, D gene, V gene, CDR3 protein, CDR3 DNA. D genes are given only for firm matches. Clone size appears in some rows only: once, few, many, or a class for an expanded clone.

-	TRBJ2-2	TRBD2	TRBV6-5	CASSYGLAETGELFF	TGTGCCAGCAGTTATGGCCTAGCGGAGACCGGGGAGCTGTTTTTT
-	TRBJ1-5	TRBD1	TRBV5-1	CASSLGDRVQPQHF	TGCGCCAGCAGCTTGGGGGACAGGGTCCAGCCCCAGCATTTT
-	TRBJ1-2	-	TRBV28	CASSLFTQTYGYTF	TGTGCCAGCAGTTTATTTACACAAACCTATGGCTACACCTTC
-	TRBJ1-1	-	TRBV6-5	CASSYSSYTEAFF	TGTGCCAGCAGTTACTCGAGTTACACTGAAGCTTTCTTT
-	TRBJ2-1	TRBD2	TRBV7-9	CASSPPGTSPDNEQFF	TGTGCCAGCAGCCCCCCCGGGACTAGTCCCGACAATGAGCAGTTCTTC
few	TRBJ1-1	-	TRBV21-1	CASSYRDRGMETEAFF	TGTGCCAGCAGCTACCGGGACAGGGGAATGGAAACTGAAGCTTTCTTT
-	TRBJ2-1	TRBD1	TRBV11-3	CASSRGQSYNEQFF	TGTGCCAGCAGTCGGGGACAGTCCTACAATGAGCAGTTCTTC
-	TRBJ1-1	-	TRBV7-2	CASSLRPAGSTEAFF	TGTGCCAGCAGCCTTAGACCCGCTGGGAGCACTGAAGCTTTCTTT
-	TRBJ1-4	TRBD1	TRBV28	CASSSWAGTGTGEKLFF	TGTGCCAGCAGTTCCTGGGCGGGGACAGGGACTGGAGAAAAACTGTTTTTT
-	TRBJ2-1	TRBD2	TRBV5-4	CASSSRLAGDHNEQFF	TGTGCCAGCAGCTCGAGACTAGCGGGAGATCACAATGAGCAGTTCTTC
-	TRBJ2-5	-	TRBV5-6	CASSLMLRFQETQYF	TGTGCCAGCAGCTTGATGTTGCGATTCCAAGAGACCCAGTACTTC
-	TRBJ2-3	-	TRBV6-5	CASIRQGGKDTQYF	TGTGCCAGCATTCGGCAGGGTGGGAAAGATACGCAGTATTTT
-	TRBJ2-2	-	TRBV7-2	CASSLVINTGELFF	TGTGCCAGCAGCTTAGTCATCAACACCGGGGAGCTGTTTTTT
-	TRBJ2-1	-	TRBV28	CASSRRNEQFF	TGTGCCAGCAGTAGGAGGAATGAGCAGTTCTTC
-	TRBJ2-7	-	TRBV6-2/TRBV6-3	CASSYALPGSYEQYF	TGTGCCAGCAGTTACGCCCTTCCGGGATCCTACGAGCAGTACTTC
-	TRBJ2-3	-	TRBV5-1	CASSPNTDTQYF	TGCGCCAGCAGCCCTAACACAGATACGCAGTATTTT
-	TRBJ1-1	-	TRBV19	CASSVSRSTEAFF	TGTGCCAGTAGTGTATCGAGGAGCACTGAAGCTTTCTTT
-	TRBJ2-5	TRBD2	TRBV28	CASSHASGETQYF	TGTGCCAGCAGTCACGCTAGCGGAGAGACCCAGTACTTC
-	TRBJ1-5	-	TRBV6-2/TRBV6-3	CASSYRGGWEPQHF	TGTGCCAGCAGTTATAGGGGGGGCTGGGAGCCCCAGCATTTT
-	TRBJ1-3	TRBD1	TRBV9	CASSADRVSGNTIYF	TGTGCCAGCAGCGCCGACAGGGTCTCTGGAAACACCATATATTTT
-	TRBJ1-2	-	TRBV13	CASSSQQGNGYTF	TGTGCCAGCAGCTCACAACAGGGAAATGGCTACACCTTC
few	TRBJ1-2	-	TRBV5-8	CASSLRGRGGYTF	TGTGCCAGCAGCTTGAGGGGTAGGGGTGGCTACACCTTC
-	TRBJ1-5	-	TRBV19	CASNNQPQHF	TGTGCCAGCAACAATCAGCCCCAGCATTTT
-	TRBJ2-1	TRBD2	TRBV6-4	CASSRSSRTSGGNNEQFF	TGTGCCAGCAGTAGATCCTCGCGGACTAGCGGGGGTAACAATGAGCAGTTCTTC
-	TRBJ2-7	TRBD2	TRBV6-4	CASSANAGAYEQYF	TGTGCCAGCAGTGCAAACGCGGGGGCCTACGAGCAGTACTTC
-	TRBJ1-2	TRBD1	TRBV28	CASSFPDRGYGYTF	TGTGCCAGCAGTTTCCCCGACAGGGGTTATGGCTACACCTTC
-	TRBJ1-1	-	TRBV23-1	CASSLQGRVNTEAFF	TGCGCCAGCAGTCTTCAGGGGAGGGTGAACACTGAAGCTTTCTTT
-	TRBJ2-2	-	TRBV6-5	CATAKQQGYAGELFF	TGTGCCACCGCCAAGCAACAGGGATATGCCGGGGAGCTGTTTTTT
-	TRBJ2-3	-	TRBV7-9	CASSLFGGPPRDTQYF	TGTGCCAGCAGCTTATTCGGCGGCCCACCGAGGGATACGCAGTATTTT
-	TRBJ1-3	-	TRBV2	CASRERDTISGNTIYF	TGTGCCAGCAGAGAACGGGACACCATTTCTGGAAACACCATATATTTT
-	TRBJ1-5	TRBD1	TRBV19	CASTLDRGSNQPQHF	TGTGCCAGTACCTTGGACAGGGGTAGCAATCAGCCCCAGCATTTT
once	TRBJ2-7	-	TRBV7-9	CASSLYHRDYEQYF	TGTGCCAGCAGCTTATATCACAGAGACTACGAGCAGTACTTC
-	TRBJ2-1	-	TRBV6-5	CASSTRDWTYNEQFF	TGTGCCAGCAGTACCCGGGACTGGACCTACAATGAGCAGTTCTTC
-	TRBJ1-6	TRBD1	TRBV14	CASSPTGLNSPLHF	TGTGCCAGCAGCCCGACAGGGCTTAATTCACCCCTCCACTTT
-	TRBJ1-5	TRBD1	TRBV7-2	CASSSLGTGLSNQPQHF	TGTGCCAGCAGCTCCCTCGGGACAGGACTTAGCAATCAGCCCCAGCATTTT
-	TRBJ1-1	-	TRBV3-1/TRBV3-2	CASSHARGVITEAFF	TGTGCCAGCAGCCATGCACGGGGGGTTATCACTGAAGCTTTCTTT